A single sample is the source of the 17 T cell receptor beta chains below, sequenced in a study of T cells after yellow fever vaccination. Each CDR3 protein gets one entry after TCRdb re-called the 5' RACE reads with MiXCR. Found here are 250,000 to 400,000 distinct CDR3 sequences, 4% to 5.5% of them singletons; the top ten hold approximately 19%. The specimen comprised PBMCs, sampled 15 days after the yellow fever booster vaccination. These receptors all stem from a man aged 18-30 years who received the YFV17D yellow fever vaccine.

This clonotype was seen many times. This chain connects TRBV20-1 to TRBJ1-1, with 7 bases identical to TRBD1. The CDR3 loop spans 14 amino acids. The ends lost 4 bases at V and 0 bases at J; junction bases unmatched: 5. Germline V gene sequence: CDR1 DFQATT, CDR2 SNEGSKA (reference sequence). This CDR3 reads CSAKPGGMNTEAFF. CDR3 sequence (DNA): TGCAGTGCTAAACCAGGGGGGATGAACACTGAAGCTTTCTTT.

In this sample, this clonotype turned up many times. The V and J genes are TRBV10-3 and TRBJ2-1; 11 positions match TRBD1. The CDR3 has 18 residues. The V segment lost 6 bases and the J segment 6 bases; nucleotides outside the gene matches: 16. Germline V gene sequence: CDR1 ENHRY, CDR2 SYGVKD. CDR3 in amino acids: CAIRTPGQGVWFFNEQFF. The CDR3 DNA is TGTGCCATCAGGACGCCGGGACAGGGGGTTTGGTTTTTCAATGAGCAGTTCTTC.

Concerning this clonotype itself: One end of the junction varies from germline; a read error may be responsible. V and J are TRBV30 and TRBJ2-7; D gene uncertain. The CDR3 extends over 12 amino acids. Germline V gene sequence: CDR1 GTSNPN, CDR2 SVGIG (reference sequence). The CDR3 sequence is CAWRSSSFEQYF. The CDR3 DNA sequence: TGTGCCTGGAGGAGTAGCTCCTTCGAGCAGTACTTC.

This clonotype has ten or more counts. One junction end does not reproduce the germline sequence, and a read error may be involved. The DNA for the CDR3 is TGTGCTAGCAGCTTAGCAGGGGTGGGCACAGATACGCAGTATTTT. It encodes CASSLAGVGTDTQYF. The V and J genes are TRBV7-2 and TRBJ2-3; perhaps TRBD1 as D (6 bases). The CDR3 spans 15 residues. Germline loops: CDR1 SGHTA, CDR2 FQGNSA.

This clonotype was detected a few times. The chain recombines TRBV5-1 with TRBJ2-3, with 8 positions matching TRBD2. This CDR3 region has 19 residues. The V segment lost 0 bases and the J segment 0 bases; nucleotides outside the gene matches: 12. Per germline, CDR1 SGHRS and CDR2 YFSETQ. The CDR3: CASSLVGRGGLPSTDTQYF. CDR3 DNA sequence: TGCGCCAGCAGCTTGGTAGGCCGGGGGGGCCTTCCTAGCACAGATACGCAGTATTTT.

This clonotype showed up many times. V gene TRBV20-1 combines with J gene TRBJ2-1, with TRBD2 matching over 13 bases. The V gene's germline CDR1 is DFQATT and CDR2 SNEGSKA (reference sequence). This CDR3 is built from 13 residues. J was trimmed by 9 bases and V by 3 bases; bases with no gene match: 2. This CDR3 reads CSARTSGGFEQFF. In DNA, the CDR3 is TGCAGTGCTAGGACTAGCGGGGGGTTTGAGCAGTTCTTC.

This clonotype was seen at least ten times. The gene calls are TRBV7-2 and TRBJ1-2; the D is unclear. Germline CDR1 reads SGHTA; CDR2 reads FQGNSA. V was pared by 7 bases and J by 7 bases, with 19 bases between. The CDR3 is 14 residues long. The CDR3 DNA reads TGTGCCAGCATCCAAACTCGGGGATTTAGTGGCTACACCTTC. It yields the protein CASIQTRGFSGYTF. The whole variable domain, filled in from reference TRBV7-2 and TRBJ1-2, reads GAGVSQSPSNKVTEKGKDVELRCDPISGHTALYWYRQSLGQGLEFLIYFQGNSAPDKSGLPSDRFSAERTGGSVSTLTIQRTQQEDSAVYLCASIQTRGFSGYTFGSGTRLTVV.

This clonotype was picked up many times. Here the CDR3 reads CASSPRVSGSYNEQFF. DNA for the CDR3: TGTGCCAGCAGCCCCAGGGTATCAGGCTCCTACAATGAGCAGTTCTTC. The chain links TRBV6-5 to TRBJ2-1; tentatively, D is TRBD1 (5 bases). Trimming removed 6 bases at V and 0 bases at J, with 15 bases between. Germline-derived CDR1 and CDR2 are MNHEY and SVGAGI. The CDR3 contains 16 residues.

This clonotype was seen more than once but under ten times. The V call is TRBV4-1, the J call TRBJ2-1, with TRBD1 as a possible D gene (6 bases). Trimming stripped 0 bases from V and 15 bases from J, with 15 bases between. In germline, CDR1 is MGHRA, CDR2 YSYEKL. The CDR3 extends over 13 amino acids. The CDR3 bases are TGCGCCAGCAGCCAAGATCGACAGGACCCGAGGTTCTTC. Translated: CASSQDRQDPRFF.

A few counts support this clonotype. The rearrangement links TRBV10-3 to TRBJ1-2, with TRBD1 identical over 7 bases. CDR3 length equals 14 residues. V lost 6 bases to trimming and J lost 6 bases; unmatched junction nucleotides: 10. In germline, CDR1 is ENHRY, CDR2 SYGVKD. Written as DNA, the CDR3 is TGTGCCATCAGCGAGAGAGGGGGCGCGAATGGCTACACCTTC. Translation: CAISERGGANGYTF.

At least ten counts were recorded for this clonotype. This sequence joins TRBV7-6 and TRBJ2-1; D gene unclear. Germline values: CDR1 SGHVS, CDR2 FNYEAQ. This CDR3 is 15 amino acids long. V shed 5 bases and J shed 3 bases, with 14 bases lying between them. The CDR3 sequence is CASSPTASNYNEQFF. The CDR3 bases are TGTGCCAGCAGCCCCACGGCTTCCAACTACAATGAGCAGTTCTTC. The variable domain in full, completed from reference TRBV7-6 and TRBJ2-1, reads GAGVSQSPRYKVTKRGQDVALRCDPISGHVSLYWYRQALGQGPEFLTYFNYEAQQDKSGLPNDRFSAERPEGSISTLTIQRTEQRDSAMYRCASSPTASNYNEQFFGPGTRLTVL.

This clonotype was picked up many times. The chain uses TRBV12-3 or TRBV12-4 and TRBJ2-7, with a weak D call TRBD2 (5 bases). CDR3 length: 11 residues. The V and J ends lost 1 base and 7 bases respectively, with 5 bases between them. CDR3 residues: CASSLGGEQYV. CDR3 in DNA: TGTGCCAGCAGTTTAGGCGGGGAGCAGTACGTC.

V usage is TRBV10-3 and J usage is TRBJ2-3, with 9 bases that match TRBD1. Germline CDR1 and CDR2: ENHRY and SYGVKD. The CDR3 consists of 17 residues. Losses at the gene ends were 4 bases for V and 5 bases for J; bases not matched to a gene: 13. The chain's CDR3 is CAISGPGDRDRGDTQYF. CDR3 DNA sequence: TGTGCCATCAGTGGACCGGGGGACAGGGATCGCGGAGATACGCAGTATTTT.

This chain uses TRBV12-5 with TRBJ2-3; D tentatively reads TRBD1 or TRBD2 (5 bases each). The ends were cut back, 0 bases at V and 4 bases at J, with 14 bases in the middle. Looked up from germline, CDR1 is LGHNT and CDR2 is FRNRAP. The CDR3 extends over 16 amino acids. This chain's CDR3 is CASGLVLRGQADTQYF. CDR3 nucleotides: TGTGCTAGTGGTTTGGTACTCCGGGGCCAGGCAGATACGCAGTATTTT.

This clonotype was seen many times. This rearrangement joins TRBV12-3 or TRBV12-4 to TRBJ1-2, with D unclear. The V end was cut by 5 bases, the J end by 9 bases, with 7 bases between. The CDR3 is made up of 10 amino acids. In DNA, the CDR3 is TGTGCCAGCAGTCGTCGAAGCTACACCTTC. Residues: CASSRRSYTF.

The rearrangement uses TRBV4-2 and TRBJ1-2; 9 bases are a match to TRBD1. CDR3 length equals 17 residues. V lost 3 bases and J lost 7; bases outside the gene matches: 15. Germline loops: CDR1 LGHNA, CDR2 YNFKEQ. The CDR3 is CASSQSDRGSPFFGYTF. DNA for the CDR3: TGTGCCAGCAGCCAGTCCGACAGGGGGTCTCCTTTTTTTGGCTACACCTTC.

Many counts were recorded for this clonotype. The V gene is TRBV7-2, the J gene TRBJ2-7; D perhaps matches TRBD2 (7 bases). CDR1 is SGHTA and CDR2 is FQGNSA in the germline V gene. Trimming cost V 1 base and J 5 bases, with 18 bases left between them. The CDR3 totals 16 residues. CDR3 in amino acids: CASSLVGGGAYHEQYF. CDR3 coding DNA: TGTGCCAGCAGCTTAGTAGGAGGGGGGGCCTACCACGAGCAGTACTTC.